Only a few counts were recorded for the clone carrying this T cell receptor beta chain. Its antigen is unidentified. This specimen comes from a study of CD4 T cells in relation to SARS-CoV-2 and coronaviruses. After removal of 1 base from V and 6 bases from J, the junction contained 15 bases not matched to a gene. The CDR3 spans 18 residues. Germline V gives CDR1 KGHSH, CDR2 LQKENI. The unexposed donors gave CD4+ T cells in about 2010-2018, prior to COVID-19. After ten to eleven days of culture, CD4+ T cells were isolated. The repertoire was sequenced with immunoSEQ multiplex PCR; TCRdb's copy has only in-frame clones and lacks some. Found here are about 22,000 clones, 60% to 80% of them singletons; the top ten hold about 16%.

The TCR originated in a human donor in good health. The sequenced material came from CD4+ T cells from PBMCs, cultured in vitro. The chain employs TRBV18 and TRBJ1-5; 7 bases map to TRBD1. The CDR3: CASSPLEGGGGIGQPQHF. The CDR3 DNA reads as TGTGCCAGCTCACCACTGGAAGGGGGCGGCGGAATTGGTCAGCCCCAGCATTTT.